Below are 24 T cell receptor beta chains sequenced from a single sample in a study of blood T cell repertoires in COVID-19. The data were produced by immunoSEQ multiplex PCR, yet TCRdb's version contains in-frame clones alone and is incomplete. The profile shows roughly 52,000 clones, approximately 85% of them singletons. The material sequenced was peripheral blood. These receptors all come from a human donor in a cohort sampled during active COVID-19.

The chain carries TRBV6-2 or TRBV6-3 and TRBJ1-5; unclear D gene. The germline CDR1 and CDR2 sequences are MNHEY and SVGEGT. This CDR3 contains 16 residues. V lost 2 bases, J lost 1 base, and 12 bases lay in between. The chain's CDR3 is CASSYNPGISNQPQHF. The CDR3 nucleotides read TGTGCCAGCAGTTACAATCCCGGGATCAGCAATCAGCCCCAGCATTTT.

The chain couples TRBV7-8 to TRBJ1-4, with 7 bases lining up with TRBD1. The germline V gene has CDR1 SGHVS and CDR2 FQNEAQ. V shed 9 bases and J 5 bases; nucleotides not matched to a gene: 6. This CDR3 is built from 13 residues. CDR3: CASRQGLNEKLFF. CDR3 DNA sequence: TGTGCCAGTCGACAGGGATTGAATGAAAAACTGTTTTTT.

V and J are TRBV11-2 and TRBJ2-7; 8 nucleotides agree with TRBD2. V trimming: 6 bases; J trimming: 7 bases; junction bases outside the gene matches: 14. CDR3 length: 15 residues. Germline loops: CDR1 SGHAT, CDR2 FQNNGV. The CDR3 region is CASSRTSGSINEQYF. The CDR3, as DNA: TGTGCCAGCAGTCGTACCAGCGGGAGCATTAATGAGCAGTACTTC.

The gene calls are TRBV28 and TRBJ1-2; D is ambiguous. The CDR3 sequence is 12 residues long. Germline V CDR1 and CDR2: MDHEN, SYDVKM. V dropped 5 bases and J dropped 5 bases, with 9 bases sitting between them. CDR3 nucleotide sequence: TGTGCCAGCAGTCCGATCCTATATGGCTACACCTTC. The encoded protein is CASSPILYGYTF.

This rearrangement joins TRBV9 to TRBJ2-7; D possibly corresponds to TRBD2 (6 bases). CDR1 and CDR2 from the germline V gene are SGDLS and YYNGEE. The CDR3 consists of 15 residues. V lost 1 base and J 3 bases, leaving 14 bases between the germline ends. The CDR3 coding sequence is TGTGCCAGCAGCGTAACATCGGGACTCATCTACGAGCAGTACTTC. Translated, it gives CASSVTSGLIYEQYF.

The rearrangement uses TRBV24-1 and TRBJ1-2; no firm D call. The V end lost 2 bases, the J end lost 4 bases, and 13 bases lay between the germline ends. The CDR3 is 15 residues long. The germline V gene has CDR1 KGHDR and CDR2 SFDVKD. The CDR3 nucleotides are TGTGCCACCAGTGATTGGGCAGGCAACAGCTATGGCTACACCTTC. Its translation is CATSDWAGNSYGYTF.

CDR3 DNA: TGTGCCTCTACAGCGAGGGCGTATAATTCACCCCTCCACTTT. The encoded protein is CASTARAYNSPLHF. The chain couples TRBV30 to TRBJ1-6; D ambiguous. V shed 7 bases and J shed 4 bases, with 14 bases lying between them. CDR3 size: 14 residues. Germline assignment: CDR1 GTSNPN and CDR2 SVGIG (reference sequence).

The rearrangement links TRBV7-9 to TRBJ2-7, with TRBD2 identical over 10 bases. The CDR3 is made up of 18 amino acids. Looked up from germline, CDR1 is SEHNR and CDR2 is FQNEAQ (reference sequence). V shed 5 bases, J shed 3 bases, and the junction held 16 bases outside the gene matches. The CDR3 DNA follows: TGTGCCAGCAGCCTTGATGGTCGTGTCGGACTAGCGGTCTACGAGCAGTACTTC. Translated: CASSLDGRVGLAVYEQYF.

V is TRBV7-2 and J is TRBJ1-3; D unresolved. Trimming took off 5 bases at V and 10 bases at J, with 24 bases between the two ends. Germline loops: CDR1 SGHTA, CDR2 FQGNSA. The CDR3 length is 16 residues. CDR3 amino acids: CASSRASGSSEGTIYF. CDR3 nucleotides: TGTGCCAGCAGCCGCGCGTCGGGGTCCTCCGAGGGTACCATATATTTT.

This clone was recorded a few times. This chain joins TRBV2 and TRBJ1-5; D is uncertain. Trimming cost V 6 bases and J 3 bases, with 12 bases left between them. From germline, CDR1 is SNHLY and CDR2 FYNNEI. The CDR3 is 14 residues long. The CDR3 bases are TGTGCCAGCAGCCCCATCGAGGCCAATCAGCCCCAGCATTTT. This sequence encodes CASSPIEANQPQHF.

This clone is a singleton in its sample. V and J are TRBV28 and TRBJ2-3; D call uncertain. CDR3 length: 14 residues. The V and J ends lost 1 base and 0 bases respectively, with 5 bases between them. Germline-derived CDR1 and CDR2 are MDHEN and SYDVKM. The CDR3 DNA follows: TGTGCCAGCAGTTTATTCGGTAGCACAGATACGCAGTATTTT. This gives the protein CASSLFGSTDTQYF.

This clone was counted a few times. The chain recombines TRBV18 with TRBJ2-3, with D maybe TRBD1 (6 bases). Germline V gene sequence: CDR1 KGHSH, CDR2 LQKENI. This CDR3 spans 14 amino acids. Trimming pared 6 bases from V and 3 bases from J, leaving 13 bases between. CDR3 nucleotide sequence: TGTGCCAGCTCCCTCGGGACAAGAACAGATACGCAGTATTTT. Encoded protein: CASSLGTRTDTQYF. The whole variable domain, remainder taken from reference TRBV18 and TRBJ2-3, is NAGVMQNPRHLVRRRGQEARLRCSPMKGHSHVYWYRQLPEEGLKFMVYLQKENIIDESGMPKERFSAEFPKEGPSILRIQQVVRGDSAAYFCASSLGTRTDTQYFGPGTRLTVL.

This clone appeared once. The chain links TRBV4-2 to TRBJ1-6; D possibly corresponds to TRBD1 (5 bases). Germline V gene sequence: CDR1 LGHNA, CDR2 YNFKEQ. Trimming took 0 bases from V and 0 from J, leaving 12 bases between them. This CDR3 spans 18 amino acids. The CDR3 region has the DNA TGTGCCAGCAGCCAAGAGCCAGGGCTTAGCTCCTATAATTCACCCCTCCACTTT. Residues: CASSQEPGLSSYNSPLHF.

This sequence joins TRBV30 and TRBJ2-1; no definite D call. Looked up from germline, CDR1 is GTSNPN and CDR2 is SVGIG (reference sequence). CDR3 length: 14 amino acids. Trimming removed 0 bases at V and 1 base at J, with 7 bases between. CDR3 sequence: CAWSVSNSYNEQFF. The CDR3 DNA reads TGTGCCTGGAGTGTGTCTAATTCCTACAATGAGCAGTTCTTC.

J is TRBJ1-3 and V is TRBV2, with 7 positions matching TRBD1. The CDR3 covers 14 residues. Germline CDR1 SNHLY, CDR2 FYNNEI. The V segment lost 8 bases and the J segment 2 bases; nucleotides outside the gene matches: 6. CDR3 in amino acids: CASCRDRAGNTIYF. For the CDR3, the DNA is TGTGCCAGCTGCCGGGACAGAGCTGGAAACACCATATATTTT.

CDR3 sequence reads: CASSLVADSGNTIYF. The CDR3 DNA reads as TGTGCCAGCAGCTTAGTGGCAGACTCTGGAAACACCATATATTTT. The rearrangement uses TRBV7-9 and TRBJ1-3; D is unclear. This CDR3 region has 15 residues. The V end lost 1 base, the J end lost 0 bases, and 7 bases lay between the germline ends. CDR1 SEHNR and CDR2 FQNEAQ come from the germline V gene (reference sequence).

V usage is TRBV6-1 and J usage is TRBJ2-7; D uncertain. Germline V gene lookup returns CDR1 MNHNS and CDR2 SASEGT. The CDR3 totals 14 residues. V shed 1 base and J shed 1 base, with 8 bases lying between them. The CDR3 is CASSEVWASYEQYF. The CDR3 coding sequence is TGTGCCAGCAGTGAAGTCTGGGCTTCCTACGAGCAGTACTTC.

The V call is TRBV15, the J call TRBJ1-6; 8 positions agree with TRBD1. CDR1 and CDR2 from the germline V gene are LNHNV and YYDKDF (reference sequence). With 8 bases clipped from V and 6 bases from J, the junction kept 6 bases outside the gene matches. The CDR3 length is 14 residues. CDR3 nucleotides: TGTGCCACCGCACCAGGGGGCAGTAATTCACCCCTCCACTTT. This codes for CATAPGGSNSPLHF.

The chain recombines TRBV2 with TRBJ2-7; 7 bases match TRBD2. The CDR3 is made up of 13 amino acids. Germline lookup yields CDR1 SNHLY and CDR2 FYNNEI. The V segment lost 10 bases and the J segment 3 bases; nucleotides outside the gene matches: 9. CDR3 DNA sequence: TGTGCCATCACGGGGGGAGAGCTCTACGAGCAGTACTTC. This encodes CAITGGELYEQYF.

In DNA, the CDR3 is TGTGCCAGCAGTTCGGCCCCGCCTCACAGGAATAATTCACCCCTCCACTTT. Translated: CASSSAPPHRNNSPLHF. This rearrangement joins TRBV27 to TRBJ1-6, with D possibly being TRBD1 (5 bases). The CDR3 has 17 residues. V lost 4 bases to trimming and J lost 5 bases, with 18 bases between them. Germline V gene lookup returns CDR1 MNHEY and CDR2 SMNVEV (reference sequence).

The chain is built from TRBV7-9 and TRBJ1-1; possible D gene TRBD1, 5 bases. Deletions cut 3 bases from V and 4 bases from J, with 18 bases between. Per germline, CDR1 SEHNR and CDR2 FQNEAQ (reference sequence). The CDR3 extends over 16 amino acids. This CDR3 reads CASSFFGLGGGTEAFF. Here the CDR3 DNA reads TGTGCCAGCAGCTTTTTCGGGCTGGGGGGTGGCACTGAAGCTTTCTTT.

The rearrangement joins TRBV20-1 to TRBJ1-5, with a weak D call TRBD1 (5 bases). Trimming removed 3 bases at V and 5 bases at J, with 14 bases between. The germline V gene has CDR1 DFQATT and CDR2 SNEGSKA (reference sequence). The CDR3 extends over 14 amino acids. This CDR3 is CSASNGGGDQPQHF. Here the CDR3 DNA reads TGCAGTGCTAGTAATGGCGGGGGGGATCAGCCCCAGCATTTT.

The sample holds one count of this clone. The chain joins TRBV7-2 to TRBJ2-7; TRBD2 matches at 9 bases. Trimming took 1 base from V and 2 from J; bases not matched to a gene: 6. Germline assignment: CDR1 SGHTA and CDR2 FQGNSA. The length of the CDR3 is 16 residues. The CDR3 here is CASSLGRLAVTYEQYF. Written as DNA, the CDR3 is TGTGCCAGCAGCTTAGGCCGACTAGCGGTAACCTACGAGCAGTACTTC.

V and J are TRBV7-2 and TRBJ2-1; D not certain. The CDR3 loop spans 16 amino acids. V was shortened by 4 bases and J by 5 bases, with 18 bases between the two germline ends. The germline CDR1 and CDR2 sequences are SGHTA and FQGNSA. The CDR3 sequence is CASSSPLVTPHNEQFF. In DNA form, the CDR3 reads TGTGCCAGCAGCTCCCCCCTTGTGACTCCTCACAATGAGCAGTTCTTC.